The sequence of this T cell receptor (beta chain) was determined in a study of T cell repertoires in cytomegalovirus infection. Study summary: An indication of both CMV infection and matching HLA type came from public TCR beta signatures.

This clonotype was seen repeatedly, ten times or more. The antigen remains undetermined. TCRdb re-derived calls from the reads in MiXCR, one entry per CDR3 protein. The sample lists approximately 340,000 distinct CDR3 sequences; under 35% were seen once. The V and J ends lost 6 bases and 0 bases respectively, with 9 bases between them. The CDR3 loop spans 14 amino acids. Germline V gene data show CDR1 as LNHDA and CDR2 as SQIVND (reference sequence). The chain has TRBV19 and TRBJ1-5; unclear D gene. The TCR comes from a human donor in good health (CMV status not recorded). Some clones in this sample may be carry-over from other donors' samples. The source material was cultured PBMCs, sampled from culture after CMV antigen stimulation. CDR3 nucleotides: TGTGCCAGTAGGGGCGGATATAGCAATCAGCCCCAGCATTTT. It codes for CASRGGYSNQPQHF.